This T cell receptor (gamma chain) was captured in a study of γδ T cells in repeated Plasmodium falciparum infection. TCRdb reanalysed the multiplex PCR reads via CATT. The profile shows 20,000 to 30,000 gamma-chain clones, about 3% of them singletons. Gammadelta T cells were flow-sorted from PBMC into Vgamma9/Vdelta2+ and Vdelta2-negative populations for bulk analysis. This CDR3 has 13 residues. V shed 0 bases, J shed 8 bases, and the junction held 7 bases outside the gene matches. From germline, CDR1 is GITISATS and CDR2 ISYDGTV (reference sequence). This clone was recorded at least ten times. This DNA translates differently at residue 9 from the TCRdb protein, which is that of a much larger clone; a read error is likely, and the protein shown is the DNA's own translation.

The specimen sequenced was gamma-delta T cells from blood. The chain combines TRGV9 with TRGJ1 or TRGJ2. This clonotype originated in a pool of human donors (malaria-infected and uninfected, not separated). CDR3: CALWEVEYHKKLF. CDR3 coding DNA: TGTGCCTTGTGGGAGGTGGAATATCATAAGAAACTCTTT.